One and the same sample provided the 20 T cell receptor beta chains below, sequenced in a study of shared clonotypes between healthy human individuals. Measured with immunoSEQ multiplex PCR; TCRdb has only the in-frame clones, and not every one. The sample carries 1,500,000 or so clones, around 97% recorded once. Sequencing was done on a sample of naive CD4+ T cells sorted from blood. Regarding subset: CD45RA+ positively selected. These TCRs come from a young man in good health.

The chain uses TRBV7-3 and TRBJ2-1; D gene unclear. The germline V gene has CDR1 SGHTA and CDR2 FQGTGA. This CDR3 contains 17 residues. V shed 5 bases and J shed 3 bases, with 20 bases lying between them. CDR3 nucleotide sequence: TGTGCCAGCAGCCTAAAAAGGTACTCCAACGACTACAATGAGCAGTTCTTC. It yields the protein CASSLKRYSNDYNEQFF.

The chain couples TRBV28 to TRBJ2-7; 7 bases match TRBD2. Trimming cost V 3 bases and J 6 bases; bases outside gene matches: 5. Germline V gene sequence: CDR1 MDHEN, CDR2 SYDVKM. The CDR3 is 13 residues long. CDR3: CASSFAGEGEQYF. DNA of the CDR3: TGTGCCAGCAGTTTTGCGGGAGAGGGCGAGCAGTACTTC.

A note on this clone: This specimen includes other DNA sequences encoding the same CDR3. The chain employs TRBV28 and TRBJ1-5; the D is unclear. CDR3 length equals 11 residues. CDR1 MDHEN and CDR2 SYDVKM come from the germline V gene. The ends were cut back, 4 bases at V and 6 bases at J, with 4 bases in the middle. The CDR3 loop reads CASSSIQPQHF. DNA of the CDR3: TGTGCCAGCAGTTCCATTCAGCCCCAGCATTTT. Together with reference TRBV28 and TRBJ1-5, the CDR3 gives the full variable domain: DVKVTQSSRYLVKRTGEKVFLECVQDMDHENMFWYRQDPGLGLRLIYFSYDVKMKEKGDIPEGYSVSREKKERFSLILESASTNQTSMYLCASSSIQPQHFGDGTRLSIL.

DNA of the CDR3: TGTGCCAGCAGTGGTACAGCCTATGGCTACACCTTC. Translated, it gives CASSGTAYGYTF. The V and J genes are TRBV6-1 and TRBJ1-2; D uncertain. Germline CDR1 and CDR2: MNHNS and SASEGT. Deletions cut 4 bases from V and 4 bases from J, with 7 bases between. This CDR3 is built from 12 residues.

The chain joins TRBV13 to TRBJ1-2; D gene uncertain. Trimming cost V 5 bases and J 0 bases, with 7 bases left between them. The germline V gene encodes CDR1 PRHDT and CDR2 FYEKMQ (reference sequence). The CDR3 contains 13 residues. This chain's CDR3 is CASSPSPNYGYTF. The CDR3 nucleotides read TGTGCCAGCAGCCCGTCCCCTAACTATGGCTACACCTTC.

The gene calls are TRBV7-9 and TRBJ2-7, with 8 bases lining up with TRBD1. The germline CDR1 and CDR2 sequences are SEHNR and FQNEAQ (reference sequence). CDR3 size: 14 residues. The junction had 4 bases not matched to a gene; V was cut back by 4 bases and J by 2 bases. CDR3 DNA: TGTGCCAGCAGCTGGACAGGGAGAACCTACGAGCAGTACTTC. Translating it yields CASSWTGRTYEQYF.

The rearrangement links TRBV5-1 to TRBJ1-1, with 12 bases matching TRBD1. CDR3 length: 15 amino acids. The V and J ends lost 0 bases and 6 bases, in that order; junction bases with no gene match: 3. In germline, CDR1 is SGHRS, CDR2 YFSETQ. The CDR3, as DNA: TGCGCCAGCAGCTTGGTAGGGACAGGGGGCTCTGAAGCTTTCTTT. Its protein product is CASSLVGTGGSEAFF.

This chain uses TRBV5-4 with TRBJ2-1; 15 bases match TRBD2. The trim removed 4 bases at V and 9 bases at J, leaving 5 bases unmatched. Germline values: CDR1 SGHNT, CDR2 YYREEE (reference sequence). The CDR3 is 15 residues long. The CDR3 sequence is CASSPGLAGGGEQFF. The CDR3 DNA reads as TGTGCCAGCAGCCCAGGACTAGCGGGAGGGGGTGAGCAGTTCTTC.

V usage is TRBV6-5 and J usage is TRBJ1-1, with a possible D match to TRBD1 (5 bases). Germline lookup yields CDR1 MNHEY and CDR2 SVGAGI. V dropped 0 bases and J dropped 6 bases, with 11 bases sitting between them. This CDR3 spans 14 amino acids. The CDR3: CASSYSRGGAEAFF. The CDR3 DNA is TGTGCCAGCAGTTACTCGCGTGGGGGGGCTGAAGCTTTCTTT.

The chain carries TRBV5-1 and TRBJ2-5; TRBD2 is a possible D gene (5 bases). In germline, CDR1 is SGHRS, CDR2 YFSETQ. The CDR3 is 14 amino acids. The V gene lost 6 bases and the J gene lost 3 bases, with 15 bases spanning the gap. The CDR3 DNA is TGCGCCAGCACTCCGGAGGTAGGGAAAGAGACCCAGTACTTC. As protein: CASTPEVGKETQYF. Variable domain in full (rest from reference TRBV5-1 and TRBJ2-5): KAGVTQTPRYLIKTRGQQVTLSCSPISGHRSVSWYQQTPGQGLQFLFEYFSETQRNKGNFPGRFSGRQFSNSRSEMNVSTLELGDSALYLCASTPEVGKETQYFGPGTRLLVL.

The chain carries TRBV5-4 and TRBJ2-7; D gene unclear. The germline V and J ends were trimmed by 2 bases and 0 bases, with 12 bases remaining between them. The CDR3 has 15 amino acids. CDR1 is SGHNT, CDR2 YYREEE, per germline (reference sequence). CDR3 residues: CASSLRRISSYEQYF. In DNA, the CDR3 is TGTGCCAGCAGCTTAAGGCGGATAAGCTCCTACGAGCAGTACTTC. Variable domain in full (rest from reference TRBV5-4 and TRBJ2-7): ETGVTQSPTHLIKTRGQQVTLRCSSQSGHNTVSWYQQALGQGPQFIFQYYREEENGRGNFPPRFSGLQFPNYSSELNVNALELDDSALYLCASSLRRISSYEQYFGPGTRLTVT.

This clone has just one count. The chain recombines TRBV14 with TRBJ1-2; D unclear. The V end lost 4 bases, the J end lost 4 bases, and 7 bases lay between the germline ends. Looked up from germline, CDR1 is SGHDN and CDR2 is FVKESK. The CDR3 is made up of 12 amino acids. In DNA, the CDR3 is TGTGCCAGCAGCCCGTACCTCTATGGCTACACCTTC. It codes for CASSPYLYGYTF.

The sample holds one count of this clone. The chain combines TRBV5-6 with TRBJ2-1, with a possible D match to TRBD2 (5 bases). CDR1 and CDR2 from the germline V gene are SGHDT and YYEEEE. This CDR3 is built from 11 residues. The germline V and J ends were trimmed by 7 bases and 5 bases, with 7 bases remaining between them. CDR3 sequence: CASYGDNEQFF. CDR3 sequence (DNA): TGTGCCAGCTACGGGGACAATGAGCAGTTCTTC.

CDR3 residues: CSVVPQGDTQYF. The CDR3 coding sequence is TGCAGCGTTGTCCCTCAAGGCGATACGCAGTATTTT. The V gene is TRBV29-1, the J gene TRBJ2-3; D is unresolved. CDR1 SQVTM and CDR2 ANQGSEA come from the germline V gene. V gave up 4 bases and J gave up 6 bases, with 11 bases separating them. This CDR3 comprises 12 residues.

The chain has TRBV2 and TRBJ2-1; possible D gene TRBD2, 5 bases. The germline CDR1 and CDR2 sequences are SNHLY and FYNNEI. V was cut by 4 bases and J by 10 bases, with 17 bases left in between. The length of the CDR3 is 14 residues. The CDR3 sequence: CASSVDGSSSEQFF. The CDR3 nucleotides read TGTGCCAGCAGTGTGGATGGGTCTAGCAGCGAGCAGTTCTTC.

The CDR3 here is CASMVGHRLNTGELFF. The CDR3 DNA reads as TGCGCCAGCATGGTCGGACATCGTTTAAACACCGGGGAGCTGTTTTTT. The chain is built from TRBV10-1 and TRBJ2-2; perhaps TRBD1 as D (5 bases). Deletions cut 7 bases from V and 2 bases from J, with 17 bases between. Germline CDR1 and CDR2: WNHNN and SYGVQD (reference sequence). The CDR3 extends over 16 amino acids.

The chain uses TRBV5-6 and TRBJ2-7, with 8 bases aligning to TRBD1. This CDR3 has 16 residues. V was pared by 2 bases and J by 2 bases, with 9 bases of the junction left unmatched. Per the germline V gene, CDR1 is SGHDT and CDR2 is YYEEEE. The CDR3, as DNA: TGTGCCAGCAGCTTTTGGACAGGGTCTGGTCCCTACGAGCAGTACTTC. Protein product: CASSFWTGSGPYEQYF.

The V call is TRBV13, the J call TRBJ2-5, with TRBD1 as a possible D gene (6 bases). Trimming stripped 5 bases from V and 5 bases from J, with 12 bases between. Germline assignment: CDR1 PRHDT and CDR2 FYEKMQ (reference sequence). The CDR3 consists of 13 residues. In nucleotides, the CDR3 is TGTGCCAGCAGCACACAGGGTACGGAGACCCAGTACTTC. Its translation: CASSTQGTETQYF.

The chain couples TRBV7-9 to TRBJ2-5; a possible D gene is TRBD2 (6 bases). Deletions cut 5 bases from V and 5 bases from J, with 18 bases between. Per germline, CDR1 SEHNR and CDR2 FQNEAQ (reference sequence). The CDR3 is 15 amino acids. The CDR3 nucleotides read TGTGCCAGCAGCCCTAGCCGGCGGGGCGGGGAGACCCAGTACTTC. Its protein is CASSPSRRGGETQYF. Full variable domain (remainder filled in from reference TRBV7-9 and TRBJ2-5): DTGVSQNPRHKITKRGQNVTFRCDPISEHNRLYWYRQTLGQGPEFLTYFQNEAQLEKSRLLSDRFSAERPKGSFSTLEIQRTEQGDSAMYLCASSPSRRGGETQYFGPGTRLLVL.

This clone was picked up one time. This same CDR3 is encoded by further DNA sequences in the sample. V is TRBV9 and J is TRBJ1-1, with 10 bases identical to TRBD1. The J segment lost 1 base and the V segment lost 4 bases, leaving 4 bases of the junction unmatched. The CDR3 extends over 15 amino acids. Germline loops: CDR1 SGDLS, CDR2 YYNGEE. CDR3 amino acids: CASSPRDRGNTEAFF. DNA for the CDR3: TGTGCCAGCAGCCCCCGGGACAGGGGGAACACTGAAGCTTTCTTT.